The 26 T cell receptor beta chains listed next were all sequenced from one sample in a study of shared clonotypes between healthy human individuals. The data were produced by immunoSEQ multiplex PCR, yet TCRdb's version contains in-frame clones alone and is incomplete. The data hold 230,000 or so clones, with 60% to 80% observed a single time. Sample: memory CD4+ T cells sorted from blood. The subset here: CD45RA-negative fraction. These TCRs come from a man aged 25-40 years in good health.

V is TRBV7-9 and J is TRBJ2-7; TRBD2 matches at 7 bases. V lost 5 bases and J lost 3; bases outside the gene matches: 13. The CDR3 spans 16 residues. The V gene's germline CDR1 is SEHNR and CDR2 FQNEAQ (reference sequence). DNA for the CDR3: TGTGCCAGCAGCCCGAAACCTAAGGGACTATACTACGAGCAGTACTTC. This translates into CASSPKPKGLYYEQYF.

The genes are TRBV30 and TRBJ1-1; unclear D gene. The CDR3 spans 14 residues. Germline CDR1 is GTSNPN and CDR2 is SVGIG (reference sequence). V was pared by 2 bases and J by 0 bases, with 10 bases between. CDR3 sequence (DNA): TGTGCCTGGAGTCCAGATTTTTTGAACACTGAAGCTTTCTTT. Its protein product is CAWSPDFLNTEAFF.

The chain combines TRBV18 with TRBJ1-2; 9 bases fit TRBD1. This CDR3 spans 15 amino acids. CDR1 KGHSH and CDR2 LQKENI come from the germline V gene. V lost 2 bases to trimming and J lost 2 bases; unmatched junction nucleotides: 3. CDR3 loop: CASSPSGQGNYGYTF. CDR3 coding DNA: TGTGCCAGCTCACCAAGTGGACAGGGGAACTATGGCTACACCTTC.

V and J are TRBV4-1 and TRBJ2-6; D unresolved. The V and J ends lost 4 bases and 4 bases respectively, with 14 bases between them. The CDR3 covers 16 residues. The germline V gene has CDR1 MGHRA and CDR2 YSYEKL. CDR3 residues: CASSLTVLIGANVLTF. In nucleotides, the CDR3 is TGCGCCAGCAGCCTGACTGTCCTGATCGGGGCCAACGTCCTGACTTTC.

This clone was counted only a few times. V and J are TRBV4-1 and TRBJ2-7; D possibly matches TRBD1 or TRBD2 (5 bases each). Trimming pared 1 base from V and 3 bases from J, leaving 13 bases between. This CDR3 region has 15 residues. CDR1 and CDR2 (germline): MGHRA, YSYEKL. Here the CDR3 reads CASSQARGTGYEQYF. CDR3 nucleotide sequence: TGCGCCAGCAGCCAAGCAAGAGGGACCGGCTACGAGCAGTACTTC.

The chain recombines TRBV11-2 with TRBJ1-2; the D gene is possibly TRBD1 (5 bases). The length of the CDR3 is 13 residues. Germline CDR1 SGHAT, CDR2 FQNNGV. V was cut by 4 bases and J by 12 bases, with 18 bases left in between. CDR3 protein: CASSSYRRGEDTF. The CDR3 DNA is TGTGCCAGCAGCTCATACCGAAGGGGAGAGGACACCTTC.

The V gene is TRBV5-1, the J gene TRBJ2-2, with 9 bases identical to TRBD2. The germline V gene has CDR1 SGHRS and CDR2 YFSETQ. The V and J ends lost 3 bases and 6 bases, in that order; junction bases with no gene match: 15. This CDR3 is 18 amino acids long. The DNA of the CDR3 is TGCGCCAGCAGCTCTGACACCTCCATAGCGGGAGTCCCCGGGGAGCTGTTTTTT. Protein product: CASSSDTSIAGVPGELFF.

CDR3 nucleotides: TGCAGCGTTGGACGGGGGTGGGGAATGAACACTGAAGCTTTCTTT. Translation gives CSVGRGWGMNTEAFF. J is TRBJ1-1 and V is TRBV29-1, with a possible D match to TRBD1 (5 bases). This CDR3 comprises 15 residues. Trimming shortened V by 4 bases and J by 0 bases, and 15 bases separated the two germline ends. CDR1 and CDR2 (germline): SQVTM, ANQGSEA.

The chain uses TRBV5-1 and TRBJ2-3; D remains unclear. The CDR3 totals 13 residues. V was trimmed by 2 bases and J by 1 base, leaving 5 bases between them. Germline assignment: CDR1 SGHRS and CDR2 YFSETQ. CDR3 sequence reads: CASSFLGTDTQYF. CDR3 in DNA: TGCGCCAGCAGCTTTTTGGGCACAGATACGCAGTATTTT. Combining the CDR3 with reference TRBV5-1 and TRBJ2-3 gives the whole variable domain KAGVTQTPRYLIKTRGQQVTLSCSPISGHRSVSWYQQTPGQGLQFLFEYFSETQRNKGNFPGRFSGRQFSNSRSEMNVSTLELGDSALYLCASSFLGTDTQYFGPGTRLTVL.

This clone was counted at least ten times. The sample holds other DNA sequences that translate to the same CDR3. V gene TRBV4-3 combines with J gene TRBJ2-3; 7 nucleotides agree with TRBD2. This CDR3 comprises 16 residues. The germline V gene encodes CDR1 LGHNA and CDR2 YSLEER. After removal of 4 bases from V and 1 base from J, the junction contained 8 bases not matched to a gene. As DNA, the CDR3 is TGCGCCAGCAGCCCCAAACTAGCGCCTCGCACAGATACGCAGTATTTT. Its translation: CASSPKLAPRTDTQYF.

Concerning this clone itself: Being one base from a much bigger clone, this may be a read error. This sample also contains other DNA sequences that code for the same CDR3. CDR3: CASSSGGPGPNQPQHF. CDR3 DNA: TGTGCCAGTAGTAGTGGAGGCCCGGGGCCCAATCAGCCTCAGCATTTT. V and J are TRBV19 and TRBJ1-5; D perhaps matches TRBD1 (5 bases). The CDR3 extends over 16 amino acids. Looked up from germline, CDR1 is LNHDA and CDR2 is SQIVND (reference sequence).

This rearrangement joins TRBV7-3 to TRBJ2-2; D is undetermined. Between the trimmed V and J ends, which lost 1 base and 4 bases, there was a span of 7 bases. The V gene's germline CDR1 is SGHTA and CDR2 FQGTGA. The CDR3 loop spans 14 amino acids. CDR3 loop: CASSLIVGTGELFF. The CDR3 nucleotides are TGTGCCAGCAGCTTAATCGTGGGCACCGGGGAGCTGTTTTTT.

The CDR3 DNA sequence: TGTGCCAGCAGCCTGCGCGGGGGGCCGACTGAAGCTTTCTTT. It encodes CASSLRGGPTEAFF. The V gene is TRBV7-2, the J gene TRBJ1-1; a weak D match, TRBD1 (6 bases). V was clipped by 5 bases and J by 5 bases, with 15 bases between them. The CDR3 totals 14 residues. Per the germline V gene, CDR1 is SGHTA and CDR2 is FQGNSA.

V usage is TRBV29-1 and J usage is TRBJ2-1; 12 positions match TRBD1. The CDR3 contains 23 residues. J gave up 0 bases and V 7 bases, and 28 bases lay outside the gene matches. The germline V gene has CDR1 SQVTM and CDR2 ANQGSEA. The CDR3 reads CSAASGQGASGRSYWSSYNEQFF. CDR3 sequence (DNA): TGCAGCGCTGCCTCGGGACAGGGGGCTTCGGGGAGATCTTACTGGAGCTCCTACAATGAGCAGTTCTTC.

V usage is TRBV5-1 and J usage is TRBJ2-3, with TRBD2 matching 10 bases. CDR1 is SGHRS and CDR2 is YFSETQ in the germline V gene. The trim removed 4 bases at V and 0 bases at J, leaving 5 bases unmatched. The CDR3 consists of 16 residues. CDR3 residues: CASSEGLAESTDTQYF. In DNA form, the CDR3 reads TGCGCCAGCAGCGAAGGACTAGCGGAAAGCACAGATACGCAGTATTTT.

CDR3 sequence: CASSARMVGGELFF. CDR3 coding DNA: TGTGCCAGCAGCGCCCGAATGGTTGGCGGGGAGCTGTTTTTT. The V and J genes are TRBV14 and TRBJ2-2; D gene unclear. The CDR3 has 14 residues. V was cut by 5 bases and J by 7 bases, with 14 bases left in between. Germline lookup yields CDR1 SGHDN and CDR2 FVKESK.

V and J are TRBV5-6 and TRBJ2-7, with D perhaps matching TRBD2 (5 bases). The germline V gene encodes CDR1 SGHDT and CDR2 YYEEEE. V was clipped by 3 bases and J by 7 bases, with 14 bases between them. There are 13 residues in the CDR3. CDR3 in amino acids: CASSSGPSGEQYF. The CDR3 coding sequence is TGTGCCAGCAGCTCCGGGCCCTCGGGGGAGCAGTACTTC.

This clone has just one count. This chain uses TRBV5-3 with TRBJ2-1, with D uncertain. TRBV5-3 is an open reading frame, and its role is uncertain. CDR3 length: 15 amino acids. V was shortened by 0 bases and J by 5 bases, with 12 bases between the two germline ends. The CDR3 DNA sequence: TGTGCCAGAAGCTTGGAACCCCCTACGGACAATGAGCAGTTCTTC. It yields the protein CARSLEPPTDNEQFF.

This clone occurred a few times. One end of the junction fails to match germline, which may point to a read error. The chain couples TRBV5-1 to TRBJ2-7, with 7 bases identical to TRBD2. The CDR3 covers 18 residues. Germline loops: CDR1 SGHRS, CDR2 YFSETQ. The CDR3 spells CARSLGGGGGGSVHEQYF. For the CDR3, the DNA is TGCGCCCGCAGCTTGGGGGGGGGTGGTGGCGGGAGCGTCCACGAGCAGTACTTC.

The chain joins TRBV15 to TRBJ2-2, with TRBD2 as a possible D gene (6 bases). Germline CDR1 and CDR2: LNHNV and YYDKDF (reference sequence). The CDR3 totals 14 residues. Trimming pared 5 bases from V and 6 bases from J, leaving 13 bases between. DNA for the CDR3: TGTGCCACCAGCTGGGAGGTCTTCTCCGGGGAGCTGTTTTTT. Translated, it gives CATSWEVFSGELFF.

This clone was seen a handful of times. The chain combines TRBV6-5 with TRBJ2-5, with 9 bases that match TRBD1. Germline lookup yields CDR1 MNHEY and CDR2 SVGAGI. The CDR3 is made up of 14 amino acids. Germline trimming cut 6 bases from V and 4 bases from J; bases unmatched to any gene: 6. CDR3 residues: CASSQDRGSETQYF. The CDR3 DNA is TGTGCCAGCAGCCAGGACAGGGGTTCAGAGACCCAGTACTTC.

The rearrangement uses TRBV4-3 and TRBJ2-3, with D perhaps being TRBD1 or TRBD2 (6 bases each). Per germline, CDR1 LGHNA and CDR2 YSLEER. The V and J ends lost 1 base and 2 bases respectively, with 10 bases between them. This CDR3 has 15 residues. The CDR3 DNA reads TGCGCCAGCAGCCAAGGAGGGGGGTACACAGATACGCAGTATTTT. Translating it yields CASSQGGGYTDTQYF.

This clone was counted a few times. This chain connects TRBV7-9 to TRBJ1-3, with D perhaps matching TRBD1 (6 bases). V lost 2 bases to trimming and J lost 0 bases, with 11 bases between them. The CDR3 loop spans 16 amino acids. Germline V CDR1 and CDR2: SEHNR, FQNEAQ (reference sequence). The DNA for the CDR3 is TGTGCCAGCAGCTTAATGGGGGCCGACTCTGGAAACACCATATATTTT. Its protein product is CASSLMGADSGNTIYF.

CDR3 amino acids: CSAGQGNEKLFF. The CDR3 DNA is TGCAGCGCGGGACAGGGGAACGAAAAACTGTTTTTT. V usage is TRBV29-1 and J usage is TRBJ1-4; 10 bases are a match to TRBD1. Losses at the gene ends were 7 bases for V and 8 bases for J; bases not matched to a gene: 4. The CDR3 sequence is 12 residues long. Germline V gene data show CDR1 as SQVTM and CDR2 as ANQGSEA.

This rearrangement joins TRBV29-1 to TRBJ2-1, with D possibly matching TRBD1 (6 bases). V was clipped by 6 bases and J by 15 bases, with 15 bases between them. This CDR3 spans 10 amino acids. Germline V gene lookup returns CDR1 SQVTM and CDR2 ANQGSEA. Here the CDR3 reads CSVNAGVGFF. CDR3 in DNA: TGCAGCGTCAACGCAGGGGTTGGGTTCTTC.

CDR3 sequence: CASKLTQGYTDTQYF. The CDR3 DNA reads as TGTGCCAGCAAACTAACTCAGGGGTACACAGATACGCAGTATTTT. This chain links TRBV2 with TRBJ2-3, with D perhaps TRBD1 (6 bases). The CDR3 has 15 amino acids. V shed 7 bases and J shed 2 bases, with 16 bases lying between them. CDR1 is SNHLY, CDR2 FYNNEI, per germline.